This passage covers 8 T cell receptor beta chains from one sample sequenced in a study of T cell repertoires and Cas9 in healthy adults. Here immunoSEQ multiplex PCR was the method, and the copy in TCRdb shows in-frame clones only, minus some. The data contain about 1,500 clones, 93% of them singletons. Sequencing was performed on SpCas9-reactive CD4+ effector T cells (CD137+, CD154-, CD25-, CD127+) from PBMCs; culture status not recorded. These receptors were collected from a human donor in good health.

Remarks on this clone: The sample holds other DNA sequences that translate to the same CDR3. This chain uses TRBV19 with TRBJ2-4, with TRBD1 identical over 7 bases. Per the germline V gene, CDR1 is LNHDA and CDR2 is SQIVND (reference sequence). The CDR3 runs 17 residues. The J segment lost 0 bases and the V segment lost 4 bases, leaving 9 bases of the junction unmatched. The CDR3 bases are TGTGCCAGTAGTACCATAGGGGGCGTCATAGCCAAAAACATTCAGTACTTC. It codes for CASSTIGGVIAKNIQYF.

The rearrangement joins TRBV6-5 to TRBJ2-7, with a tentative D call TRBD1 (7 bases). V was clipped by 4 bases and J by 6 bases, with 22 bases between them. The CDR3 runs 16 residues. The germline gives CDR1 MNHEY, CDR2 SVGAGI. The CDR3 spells CASSSHPRGTAGEQYV. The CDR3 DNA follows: TGTGCCAGCAGTTCACACCCCCGCGGGACAGCCGGCGAGCAGTACGTC.

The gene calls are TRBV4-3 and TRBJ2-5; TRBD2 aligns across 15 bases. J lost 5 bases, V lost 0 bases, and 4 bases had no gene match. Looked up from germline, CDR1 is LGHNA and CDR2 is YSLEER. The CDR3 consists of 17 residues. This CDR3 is CASSQEGTSGRWETQYF. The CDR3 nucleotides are TGCGCCAGCAGCCAAGAAGGGACTAGCGGGAGGTGGGAGACCCAGTACTTC.

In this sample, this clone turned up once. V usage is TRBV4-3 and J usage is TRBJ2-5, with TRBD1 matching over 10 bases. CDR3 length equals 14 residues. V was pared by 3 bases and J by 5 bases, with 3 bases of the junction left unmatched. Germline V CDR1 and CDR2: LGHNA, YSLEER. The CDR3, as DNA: TGCGCCAGCAGCCAGACAGGGGGCGCGGAGACCCAGTACTTC. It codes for CASSQTGGAETQYF.

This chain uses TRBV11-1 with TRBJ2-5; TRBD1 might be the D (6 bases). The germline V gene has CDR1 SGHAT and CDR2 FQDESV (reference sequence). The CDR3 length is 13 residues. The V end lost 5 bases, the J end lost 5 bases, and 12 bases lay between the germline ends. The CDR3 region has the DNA TGTGCCAGCAGCCAATCAGGGGCGGAGACCCAGTACTTC. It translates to CASSQSGAETQYF.

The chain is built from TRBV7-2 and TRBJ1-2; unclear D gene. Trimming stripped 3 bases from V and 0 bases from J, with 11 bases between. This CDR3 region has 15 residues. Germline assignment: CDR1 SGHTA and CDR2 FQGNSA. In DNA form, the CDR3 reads TGTGCCAGCAGCTTTGGGGAGGGAGCTAACTATGGCTACACCTTC. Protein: CASSFGEGANYGYTF.

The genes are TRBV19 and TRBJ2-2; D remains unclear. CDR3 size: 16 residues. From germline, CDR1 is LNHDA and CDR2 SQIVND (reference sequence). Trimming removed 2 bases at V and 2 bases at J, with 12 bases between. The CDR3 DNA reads TGTGCCAGTAGTATAATCCAGGCCCTTAACACCGGGGAGCTGTTTTTT. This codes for CASSIIQALNTGELFF. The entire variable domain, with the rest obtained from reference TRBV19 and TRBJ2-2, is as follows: DGGITQSPKYLFRKEGQNVTLSCEQNLNHDAMYWYRQDPGQGLRLIYYSQIVNDFQKGDIAEGYSVSREKKESFPLTVTSAQKNPTAFYLCASSIIQALNTGELFFGEGSRLTVL.

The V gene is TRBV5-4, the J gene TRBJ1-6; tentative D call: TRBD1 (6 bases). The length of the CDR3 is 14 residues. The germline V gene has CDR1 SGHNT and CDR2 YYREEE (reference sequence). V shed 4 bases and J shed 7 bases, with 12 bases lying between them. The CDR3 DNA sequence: TGTGCCAGCAGCGCCCGGGACACGAATTCACCCCTCCACTTT. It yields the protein CASSARDTNSPLHF. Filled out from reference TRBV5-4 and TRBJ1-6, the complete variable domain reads ETGVTQSPTHLIKTRGQQVTLRCSSQSGHNTVSWYQQALGQGPQFIFQYYREEENGRGNFPPRFSGLQFPNYSSELNVNALELDDSALYLCASSARDTNSPLHFGNGTRLTVT.